The sequence of this T cell receptor beta chain was determined in a study of cytomegalovirus exposure and HLA in healthy donors. This clone occurred a few times. Its antigen is undetermined. The V gene lost 2 bases and the J gene lost 3 bases, with 8 bases spanning the gap. Looked up from germline, CDR1 is MNHEY and CDR2 is SMNVEV (reference sequence). The CDR3 has 14 amino acids. Study results and caveats: Despite most TCR sequences being rare, some public TCRs occurred in many donors. TCR beta sequences numbering around 15,000 were associated with HLA alleles at 0.05 false discovery rate in a later analysis. Segments of the TCR beta V type were, in most cases, productive about 90% or about 30% of the time in an earlier analysis.

60 Vbeta and 13 Jbeta primers were used in PCR. TCRdb keeps only in-frame clones here, not all; method: immunoSEQ multiplex PCR. The table records some 98,000 clones, around 80% of them present only once. This clonotype was sampled from a man younger than 35 in good health and CMV-seropositive. The specimen was PBMCs. The chain uses TRBV27 and TRBJ1-5; TRBD1 might be the D (5 bases). For the CDR3, the DNA is TGTGCCAGCAGTTTACAAGGGGACAATCAGCCCCAGCATTTT. Translation gives CASSLQGDNQPQHF.